What follows is one T cell receptor (beta chain) and its context. Germline values: CDR1 DFQATT, CDR2 SNEGSKA (reference sequence). This CDR3 has 13 residues. V lost 5 bases and J 2 bases, leaving 10 bases between the germline ends. This sample is drawn from a study of T cells in Graves' hyperthyroidism and ophthalmopathy. TCR beta CDR3 region amplification was performed from RNA transcripts. The TCR CDR3 first-round RT-PCR relied on the HTBI primer set. TCRdb analysed the multiplex PCR reads with MiXCR anew, one entry per CDR3 protein. The data contain around 290,000 distinct CDR3 sequences, approximately 12% of them seen just once; the ten biggest clones take up 7.8%. Newly diagnosed hyperthyroidism, duration under 2 months, in patients aged 18 to 65.

Sequencing was done on a sample of blood. This rearrangement joins TRBV20-1 to TRBJ2-1; D might be TRBD1 (6 bases). This clonotype was sampled from a woman aged 30 to 39 with Graves' hyperthyroidism that later progressed to Graves' ophthalmopathy. The CDR3 DNA sequence: TGCAGTGCTTCCCGGGACACCTACAATGAGCAGTTCTTC. Its translation is CSASRDTYNEQFF.